This T cell receptor (beta chain) was found in a study of CD8+ T cells in alopecia areata. Following RNA extraction, reverse transcription yielded cDNA that acted as the sequencing template. Some clones are missing from TCRdb's copy, which holds only in-frame ones; the method was immunoSEQ multiplex PCR. The data show 150,000 to 200,000 clones, with approximately 65% seen just once and 0.9% to 1% held by the top ten. This CDR3 has 13 residues. CDR1 is SNHLY and CDR2 is FYNNEI in the germline V gene. Trimming left V 0 bases short and J 5 bases short, with 6 bases between. Treatment denoted: oral pan-JAK inhibitor, 5-10 mg twice daily.

This TCR was recovered from a human donor with alopecia areata. The chain is built from TRBV2 and TRBJ2-3, with no clear D. The specimen comprised CD4+ T cells sorted from blood, sampled at week 4, from a patient treated with tofacitinib. CDR3 region: CASSEAARDTQYF. CDR3 coding DNA: TGTGCCAGCAGTGAAGCAGCTCGAGATACGCAGTATTTT.